The clone carrying this T cell receptor beta chain was observed a few times. What it binds is not known. These data come from a study of T-cell memory formation after mild COVID-19. Overall study: For the most part, TCR clusters were specific to one donor. General observations from the study: Confirmation of SARS-CoV-2 specificity was lacking for second-wave clones peaking day 37.

TCRdb processed the 5' RACE reads anew with MiXCR; each CDR3 protein has one entry. In the table there are roughly 150,000 distinct CDR3 sequences, 20% to 25% of which are singletons. The length of the CDR3 is 16 residues. Germline CDR1 reads MNHEY; CDR2 reads SMNVEV (reference sequence). The V and J ends lost 3 bases and 2 bases, in that order; junction bases with no gene match: 5. The V gene is TRBV27, the J gene TRBJ2-3, with 10 nucleotides matching TRBD2. The sequenced material came from PBMCs or a T cell subset sorted from them (not recorded which). This TCR was recovered from an adult woman who had mild COVID-19 (a few samples of this study predate the infection). Cell type and time point are not known. CDR3 region: CASSFSSGGHTDTQYF. The CDR3 DNA sequence: TGTGCCAGCAGTTTTTCTAGCGGGGGACACACAGATACGCAGTATTTT.